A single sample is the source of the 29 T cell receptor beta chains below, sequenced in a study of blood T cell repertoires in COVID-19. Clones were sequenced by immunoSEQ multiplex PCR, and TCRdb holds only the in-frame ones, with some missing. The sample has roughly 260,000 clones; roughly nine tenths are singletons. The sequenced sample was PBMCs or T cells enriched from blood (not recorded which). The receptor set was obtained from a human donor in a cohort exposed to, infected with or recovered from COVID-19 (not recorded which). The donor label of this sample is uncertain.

CDR3 nucleotides: TGTGCCAGTAGTATCGAGGGCTCTAGCACAGATACGCAGTATTTT. Residues: CASSIEGSSTDTQYF. The V and J genes are TRBV19 and TRBJ2-3, with D perhaps matching TRBD2 (5 bases). Trimming cost V 3 bases and J 0 bases, with 10 bases left between them. The length of the CDR3 is 15 residues. In germline, CDR1 is LNHDA, CDR2 SQIVND (reference sequence).

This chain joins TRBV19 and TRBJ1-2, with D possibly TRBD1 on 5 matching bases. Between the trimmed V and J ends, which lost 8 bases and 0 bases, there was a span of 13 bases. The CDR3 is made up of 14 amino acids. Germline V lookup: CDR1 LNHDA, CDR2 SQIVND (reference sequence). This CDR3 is CASSLGDSNYGYTF. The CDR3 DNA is TGTGCCAGTTCCCTAGGGGATTCTAACTATGGCTACACCTTC.

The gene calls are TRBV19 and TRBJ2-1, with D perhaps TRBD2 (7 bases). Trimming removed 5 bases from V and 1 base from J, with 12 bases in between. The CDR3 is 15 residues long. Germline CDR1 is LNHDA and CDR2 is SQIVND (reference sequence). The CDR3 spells CASSLKGGSYNEQFF. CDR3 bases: TGTGCCAGTAGTTTAAAGGGGGGGTCCTACAATGAGCAGTTCTTC.

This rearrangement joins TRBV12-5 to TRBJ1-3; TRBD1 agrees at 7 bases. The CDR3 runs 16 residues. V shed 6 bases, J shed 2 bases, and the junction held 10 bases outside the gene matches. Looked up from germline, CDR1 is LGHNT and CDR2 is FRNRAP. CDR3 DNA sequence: TGTGCTAGTGGCCGCGGACAGGACGCCCCTGGAAACACCATATATTTT. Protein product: CASGRGQDAPGNTIYF.

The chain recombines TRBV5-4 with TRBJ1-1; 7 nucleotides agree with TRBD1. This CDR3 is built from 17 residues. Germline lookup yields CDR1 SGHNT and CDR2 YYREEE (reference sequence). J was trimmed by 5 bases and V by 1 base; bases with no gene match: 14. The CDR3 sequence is CASSLTEGQLLLTEAFF. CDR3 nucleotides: TGTGCCAGCAGCTTGACTGAGGGACAGCTCCTTCTTACTGAAGCTTTCTTT.

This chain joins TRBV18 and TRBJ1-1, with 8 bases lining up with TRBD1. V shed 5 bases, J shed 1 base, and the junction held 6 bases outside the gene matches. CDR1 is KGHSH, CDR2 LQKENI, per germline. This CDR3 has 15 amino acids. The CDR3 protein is CASSEGGTGNTEAFF. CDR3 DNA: TGTGCCAGCTCAGAAGGGGGGACAGGGAACACTGAAGCTTTCTTT.

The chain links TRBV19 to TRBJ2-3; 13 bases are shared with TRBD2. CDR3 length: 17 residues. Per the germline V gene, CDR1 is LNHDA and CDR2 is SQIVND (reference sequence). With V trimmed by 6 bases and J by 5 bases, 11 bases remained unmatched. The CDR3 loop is CASSSPTSGGAKDTQYF. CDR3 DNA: TGTGCCAGTAGCTCCCCTACTAGCGGGGGGGCTAAAGATACGCAGTATTTT.

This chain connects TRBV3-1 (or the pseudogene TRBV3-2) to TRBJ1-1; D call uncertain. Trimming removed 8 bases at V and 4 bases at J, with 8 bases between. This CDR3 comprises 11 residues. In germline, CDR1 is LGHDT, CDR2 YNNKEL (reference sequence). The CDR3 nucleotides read TGTGCCAGCGGATCTAGCACTGAAGCTTTCTTT. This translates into CASGSSTEAFF.

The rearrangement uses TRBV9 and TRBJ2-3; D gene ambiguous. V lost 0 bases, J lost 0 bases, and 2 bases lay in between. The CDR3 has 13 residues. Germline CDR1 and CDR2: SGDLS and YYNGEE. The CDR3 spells CASSVASTDTQYF. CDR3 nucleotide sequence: TGTGCCAGCAGCGTAGCTAGCACAGATACGCAGTATTTT.

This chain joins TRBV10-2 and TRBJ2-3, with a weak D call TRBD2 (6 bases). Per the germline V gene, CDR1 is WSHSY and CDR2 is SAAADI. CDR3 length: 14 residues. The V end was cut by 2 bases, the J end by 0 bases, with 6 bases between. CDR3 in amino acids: CASSEGTSTDTQYF. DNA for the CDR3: TGCGCCAGCAGTGAGGGGACTAGCACAGATACGCAGTATTTT.

The CDR3 protein is CASSQRTGRNSPLHF. The CDR3 DNA reads as TGTGCCAGCAGCCAAAGGACAGGGCGGAATTCACCCCTCCACTTT. The V call is TRBV7-3, the J call TRBJ1-6; 8 bases line up with TRBD1. V trimming: 5 bases; J trimming: 7 bases; junction bases outside the gene matches: 7. CDR3 length: 15 residues. Germline assignment: CDR1 SGHTA and CDR2 FQGTGA.

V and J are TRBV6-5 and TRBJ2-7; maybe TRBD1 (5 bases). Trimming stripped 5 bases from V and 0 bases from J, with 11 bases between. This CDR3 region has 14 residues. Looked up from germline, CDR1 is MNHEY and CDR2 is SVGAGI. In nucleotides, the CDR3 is TGTGCCAGCAGTATGACAGACCCCTCCTACGAGCAGTACTTC. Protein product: CASSMTDPSYEQYF.

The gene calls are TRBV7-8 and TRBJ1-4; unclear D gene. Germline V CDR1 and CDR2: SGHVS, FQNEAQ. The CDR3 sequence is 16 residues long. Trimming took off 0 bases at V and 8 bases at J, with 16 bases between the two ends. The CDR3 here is CASSLAGRKLGEKLFF. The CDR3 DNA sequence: TGTGCCAGCAGCTTAGCTGGGAGGAAGCTTGGGGAAAAACTGTTTTTT. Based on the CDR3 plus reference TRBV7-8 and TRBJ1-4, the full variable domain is GAGVSQSPRYKVAKRGQDVALRCDPISGHVSLFWYQQALGQGPEFLTYFQNEAQLDKSGLPSDRFFAERPEGSVSTLKIQRTQQEDSAVYLCASSLAGRKLGEKLFFGSGTQLSVL.

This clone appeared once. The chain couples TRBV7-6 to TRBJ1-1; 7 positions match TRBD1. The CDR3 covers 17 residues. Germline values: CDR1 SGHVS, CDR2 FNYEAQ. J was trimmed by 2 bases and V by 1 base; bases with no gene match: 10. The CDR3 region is CASSLESAGGTNTEAFF. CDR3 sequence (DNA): TGTGCCAGCAGCTTAGAGTCGGCAGGGGGTACCAACACTGAAGCTTTCTTT.

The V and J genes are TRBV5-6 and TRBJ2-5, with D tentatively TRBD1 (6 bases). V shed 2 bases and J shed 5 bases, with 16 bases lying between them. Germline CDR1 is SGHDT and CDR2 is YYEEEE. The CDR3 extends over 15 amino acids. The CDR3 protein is CASSLITGTSETQYF. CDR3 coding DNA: TGTGCCAGCAGCTTAATTACAGGGACGAGCGAGACCCAGTACTTC.

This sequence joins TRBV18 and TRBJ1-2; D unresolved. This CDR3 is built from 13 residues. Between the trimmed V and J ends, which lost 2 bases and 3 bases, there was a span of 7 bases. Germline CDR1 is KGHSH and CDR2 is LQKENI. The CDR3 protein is CASSPNRDYGYTF. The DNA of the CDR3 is TGTGCCAGCTCACCAAACAGAGACTATGGCTACACCTTC. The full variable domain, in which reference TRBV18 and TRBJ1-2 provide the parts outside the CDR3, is NAGVMQNPRHLVRRRGQEARLRCSPMKGHSHVYWYRQLPEEGLKFMVYLQKENIIDESGMPKERFSAEFPKEGPSILRIQQVVRGDSAAYFCASSPNRDYGYTFGSGTRLTVV.

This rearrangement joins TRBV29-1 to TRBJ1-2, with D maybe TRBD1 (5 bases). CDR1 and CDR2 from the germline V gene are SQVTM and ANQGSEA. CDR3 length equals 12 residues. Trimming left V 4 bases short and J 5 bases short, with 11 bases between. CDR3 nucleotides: TGCAGCGTTGCAACAGGCCATTATGGCTACACCTTC. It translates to CSVATGHYGYTF. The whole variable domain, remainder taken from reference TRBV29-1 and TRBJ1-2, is SAVISQKPSRDICQRGTSLTIQCQVDSQVTMMFWYRQQPGQSLTLIATANQGSEATYESGFVIDKFPISRPNLTFSTLTVSNMSPEDSSIYLCSVATGHYGYTFGSGTRLTVV.

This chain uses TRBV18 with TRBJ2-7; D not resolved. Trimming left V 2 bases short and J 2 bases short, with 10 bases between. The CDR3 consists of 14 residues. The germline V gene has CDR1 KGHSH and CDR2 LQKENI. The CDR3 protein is CASSPSFPAYEQYF. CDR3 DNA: TGTGCCAGCTCACCATCCTTCCCGGCCTACGAGCAGTACTTC.

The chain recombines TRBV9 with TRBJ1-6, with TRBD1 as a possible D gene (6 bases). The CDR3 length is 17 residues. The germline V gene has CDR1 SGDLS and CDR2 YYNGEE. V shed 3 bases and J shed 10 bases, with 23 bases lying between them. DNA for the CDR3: TGTGCCAGCAGCGCAGCTCTGGGGGGGGCGCAGGACTCACCCCTCCACTTT. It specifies CASSAALGGAQDSPLHF.

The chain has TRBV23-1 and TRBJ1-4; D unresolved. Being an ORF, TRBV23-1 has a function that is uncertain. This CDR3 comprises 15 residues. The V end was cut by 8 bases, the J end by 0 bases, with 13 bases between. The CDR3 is CASPQRSATNEKLFF. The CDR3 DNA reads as TGCGCCAGCCCCCAGCGAAGTGCAACTAATGAAAAACTGTTTTTT.

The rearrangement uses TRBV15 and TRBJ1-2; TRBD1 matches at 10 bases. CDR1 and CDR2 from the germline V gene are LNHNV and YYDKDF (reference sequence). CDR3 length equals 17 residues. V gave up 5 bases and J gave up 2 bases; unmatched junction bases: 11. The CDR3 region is CATSAGKTGGSNYGYTF. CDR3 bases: TGTGCCACCAGCGCCGGGAAGACAGGGGGCTCCAACTATGGCTACACCTTC.

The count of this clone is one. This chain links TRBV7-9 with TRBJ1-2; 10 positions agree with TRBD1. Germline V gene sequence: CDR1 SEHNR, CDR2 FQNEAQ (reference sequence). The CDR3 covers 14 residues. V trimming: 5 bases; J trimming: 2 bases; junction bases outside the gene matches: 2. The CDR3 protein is CASSPGQGNYGYTF. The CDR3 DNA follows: TGTGCCAGCAGCCCGGGACAGGGGAACTATGGCTACACCTTC.

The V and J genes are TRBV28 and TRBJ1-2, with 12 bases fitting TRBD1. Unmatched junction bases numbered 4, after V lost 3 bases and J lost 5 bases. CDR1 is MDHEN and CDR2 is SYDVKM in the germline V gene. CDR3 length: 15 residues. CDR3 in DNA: TGTGCCAGCAGTTTTCGGGACAGGGGGCCATATGGCTACACCTTC. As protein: CASSFRDRGPYGYTF.

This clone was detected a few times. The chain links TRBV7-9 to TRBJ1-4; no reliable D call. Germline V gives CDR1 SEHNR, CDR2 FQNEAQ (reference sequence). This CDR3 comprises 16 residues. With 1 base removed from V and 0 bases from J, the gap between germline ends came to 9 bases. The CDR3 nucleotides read TGTGCCAGCAGCTTAGATCCGCTAGCAACTAATGAAAAACTGTTTTTT. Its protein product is CASSLDPLATNEKLFF.

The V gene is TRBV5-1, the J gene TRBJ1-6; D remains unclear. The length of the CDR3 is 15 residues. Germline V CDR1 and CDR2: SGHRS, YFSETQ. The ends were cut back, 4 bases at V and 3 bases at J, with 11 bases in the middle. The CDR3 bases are TGCGCCAGCAGCCCGGACGGGGTCTATAATTCACCCCTCCACTTT. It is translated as CASSPDGVYNSPLHF. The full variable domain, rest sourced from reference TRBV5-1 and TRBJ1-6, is KAGVTQTPRYLIKTRGQQVTLSCSPISGHRSVSWYQQTPGQGLQFLFEYFSETQRNKGNFPGRFSGRQFSNSRSEMNVSTLELGDSALYLCASSPDGVYNSPLHFGNGTRLTVT.

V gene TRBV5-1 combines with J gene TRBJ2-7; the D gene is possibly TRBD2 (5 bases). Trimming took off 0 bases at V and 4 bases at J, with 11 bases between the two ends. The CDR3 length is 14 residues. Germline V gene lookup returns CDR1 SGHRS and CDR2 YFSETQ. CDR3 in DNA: TGCGCCAGCAGCTTGGGGGGAGTGGGGTACGAGCAGTACTTC. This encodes CASSLGGVGYEQYF.

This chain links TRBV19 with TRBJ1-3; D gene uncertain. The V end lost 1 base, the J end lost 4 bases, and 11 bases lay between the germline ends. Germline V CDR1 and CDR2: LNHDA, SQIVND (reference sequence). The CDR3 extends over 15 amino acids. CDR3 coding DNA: TGTGCCAGTAGTATAGGCCCCGCCGCGGGAAACACCATATATTTT. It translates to CASSIGPAAGNTIYF.

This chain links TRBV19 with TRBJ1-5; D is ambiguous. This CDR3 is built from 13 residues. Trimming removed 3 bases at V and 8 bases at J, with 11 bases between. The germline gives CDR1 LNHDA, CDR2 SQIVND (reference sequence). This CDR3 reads CASSMGRGKPQHF. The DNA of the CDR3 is TGTGCCAGTAGTATGGGTCGGGGAAAGCCCCAGCATTTT.

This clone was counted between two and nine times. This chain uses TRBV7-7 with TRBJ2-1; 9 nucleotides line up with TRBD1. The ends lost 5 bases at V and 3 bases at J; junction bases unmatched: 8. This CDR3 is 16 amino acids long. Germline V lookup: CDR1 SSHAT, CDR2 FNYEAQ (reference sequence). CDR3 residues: CASSPEGTGYYNEQFF. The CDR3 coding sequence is TGTGCCAGCAGCCCGGAGGGGACAGGGTACTACAATGAGCAGTTCTTC.